A single sample is the source of the 25 T cell receptor beta chains below, sequenced in a study. TCRdb reanalysed the 5' RACE reads using MiXCR and keeps one entry per CDR3 protein. Among about 6,400 distinct CDR3 sequences listed, 55% to 70% were seen once. The sample was tumor-infiltrating memory CD4+ T cells sorted from the breast tumor. Noted subset: memory CD4+ T cells, CD4+CD45RO+CD25-. Receptors were obtained from a female donor with breast cancer.

J is TRBJ2-7 and V is TRBV27; perhaps TRBD1 as D (7 bases). Trimming stripped 3 bases from V and 2 bases from J, with 20 bases between. The CDR3 is 17 residues long. CDR1 is MNHEY and CDR2 is SMNVEV in the germline V gene (reference sequence). The CDR3 region is CASSLGRGQGGPYEQYF. CDR3 bases: TGTGCCAGCAGTTTGGGCCGAGGGCAGGGGGGCCCCTACGAGCAGTACTTC.

The chain uses TRBV15 and TRBJ2-4; D possibly matches TRBD1 or TRBD2 (6 bases each). Germline V gene data show CDR1 as LNHNV and CDR2 as YYDKDF (reference sequence). Trimming removed 2 bases from V and 3 bases from J, with 17 bases in between. This CDR3 is 17 amino acids long. CDR3 residues: CATSRLGGHLGKNIQYF. The CDR3 DNA reads as TGTGCCACCAGCAGACTCGGGGGACATCTAGGCAAAAACATTCAGTACTTC.

The chain combines TRBV20-1 with TRBJ2-1; TRBD2 matches at 13 bases. This CDR3 is built from 17 residues. Trimming took 5 bases from V and 8 from J; bases not matched to a gene: 15. Germline-derived CDR1 and CDR2 are DFQATT and SNEGSKA (reference sequence). The chain's CDR3 is CSAVSLLAGGPSDEQFF. The CDR3 DNA follows: TGCAGTGCTGTCTCCTTACTAGCGGGAGGGCCCTCGGATGAGCAGTTCTTC.

V and J are TRBV11-2 and TRBJ1-3; no clear D. V lost 5 bases, J lost 4 bases, and 21 bases lay in between. CDR3 size: 17 residues. Looked up from germline, CDR1 is SGHAT and CDR2 is FQNNGV. In nucleotides, the CDR3 is TGTGCCAGCAGCCTTTTTGGAAACGGGGTGTACGGAAACACCATATATTTT. Protein sequence: CASSLFGNGVYGNTIYF. Full variable domain (missing parts from reference TRBV11-2 and TRBJ1-3): EAGVAQSPRYKIIEKRQSVAFWCNPISGHATLYWYQQILGQGPKLLIQFQNNGVVDDSQLPKDRFSAERLKGVDSTLKIQPAKLEDSAVYLCASSLFGNGVYGNTIYFGEGSWLTVV.

The chain is built from TRBV5-1 and TRBJ1-2, with D perhaps matching TRBD1 (5 bases). The CDR3 loop spans 14 amino acids. The germline CDR1 and CDR2 sequences are SGHRS and YFSETQ. V shed 4 bases and J shed 2 bases, with 12 bases lying between them. In nucleotides, the CDR3 is TGCGCCAGCAGCCCGCGAGAGGGGAACTATGGCTACACCTTC. As protein: CASSPREGNYGYTF. The entire variable domain, with the rest obtained from reference TRBV5-1 and TRBJ1-2, is as follows: KAGVTQTPRYLIKTRGQQVTLSCSPISGHRSVSWYQQTPGQGLQFLFEYFSETQRNKGNFPGRFSGRQFSNSRSEMNVSTLELGDSALYLCASSPREGNYGYTFGSGTRLTVV.

This chain uses TRBV7-9 with TRBJ2-7, with D hard to call. Per germline, CDR1 SEHNR and CDR2 FQNEAQ (reference sequence). This CDR3 is built from 13 residues. V lost 0 bases to trimming and J lost 4 bases, with 7 bases between them. The CDR3 spells CASSLAGSYEQYF. For the CDR3, the DNA is TGTGCCAGCAGCTTAGCCGGGTCGTACGAGCAGTACTTC.

This chain joins TRBV20-1 and TRBJ2-7; 9 bases align to TRBD1. J lost 1 base, V lost 0 bases, and 4 bases had no gene match. The length of the CDR3 is 15 residues. Germline CDR1 and CDR2: DFQATT and SNEGSKA (reference sequence). The CDR3 here is CSARDTGGYSYEQYF. The CDR3 DNA reads as TGCAGTGCTAGAGATACAGGGGGCTATTCCTACGAGCAGTACTTC.

This chain joins TRBV5-4 and TRBJ2-1, with 7 nucleotides matching TRBD2. This CDR3 region has 16 residues. Trimming took 3 bases from V and 7 from J; bases not matched to a gene: 13. Looked up from germline, CDR1 is SGHNT and CDR2 is YYREEE (reference sequence). The CDR3 sequence: CASSSRWIGRKNEQFF. The CDR3 bases are TGTGCCAGCAGCTCAAGATGGATCGGGAGGAAAAATGAGCAGTTCTTC.

This clonotype is medium-sized by share. V gene TRBV20-1 combines with J gene TRBJ1-1, with D uncertain. Trimming removed 0 bases from V and 4 bases from J, with 12 bases in between. This CDR3 has 14 residues. Germline assignment: CDR1 DFQATT and CDR2 SNEGSKA (reference sequence). In DNA form, the CDR3 reads TGCAGTGCTAGAGACCTAAGAGGTTTCACTGAAGCTTTCTTT. Encoded protein: CSARDLRGFTEAFF.

J is TRBJ2-7 and V is TRBV5-1, with 8 bases identical to TRBD1. The length of the CDR3 is 14 residues. V shed 7 bases, J shed 7 bases, and the junction held 13 bases outside the gene matches. Germline-derived CDR1 and CDR2 are SGHRS and YFSETQ. The CDR3 region has the DNA TGCGCCAGCGAAGGTGGGCAGGGGGCTCGGGAGCAGTACTTC. Amino acid sequence: CASEGGQGAREQYF.

The rearrangement joins TRBV5-1 to TRBJ2-3; the D gene is possibly TRBD1 (6 bases). CDR1 SGHRS and CDR2 YFSETQ come from the germline V gene. Trimming removed 4 bases at V and 4 bases at J, with 13 bases between. This CDR3 is 14 amino acids long. The CDR3 nucleotides read TGCGCCAGCAGCGTTGGACAGAGCGCAGATACGCAGTATTTT. This translates into CASSVGQSADTQYF.

The chain recombines TRBV7-9 with TRBJ2-5; a possible D gene is TRBD1 (6 bases). Germline V gene sequence: CDR1 SEHNR, CDR2 FQNEAQ (reference sequence). V was pared by 0 bases and J by 6 bases, with 11 bases between. This CDR3 is 14 amino acids long. The CDR3 DNA reads TGTGCCAGCAGCTTAGCGGGGCAGGGGCAGACCCAGTACTTC. It is translated as CASSLAGQGQTQYF.

This clonotype was seen only a few times. The CDR3, as DNA: TGTGCCAGCAGCTTAAGCGGAACCGCCTCTGGGGCCAACGTCCTGACTTTC. This translates into CASSLSGTASGANVLTF. The rearrangement links TRBV7-3 to TRBJ2-6; D unclear. The CDR3 is made up of 17 amino acids. Trimming took 1 base from V and 0 from J, leaving 10 bases between them. Per the germline V gene, CDR1 is SGHTA and CDR2 is FQGTGA.

The rearrangement joins TRBV28 to TRBJ1-2; D is uncertain. Trimming left V 5 bases short and J 0 bases short, with 10 bases between. Looked up from germline, CDR1 is MDHEN and CDR2 is SYDVKM. CDR3 length: 14 residues. The CDR3 loop is CASSGQRANYGYTF. CDR3 nucleotides: TGTGCCAGCAGTGGGCAGAGAGCTAACTATGGCTACACCTTC.

CDR3: CSASPGGYEQYF. CDR3 bases: TGCAGTGCTAGCCCCGGGGGGTACGAGCAGTACTTC. The chain has TRBV20-1 and TRBJ2-7; 7 nucleotides line up with TRBD2. This CDR3 is 12 amino acids long. The V gene end was trimmed by 3 bases and the J gene end by 4 bases; junction bases not matched to a gene: 3. Germline CDR1 and CDR2: DFQATT and SNEGSKA (reference sequence).

The V call is TRBV5-1, the J call TRBJ2-7, with 9 bases lining up with TRBD2. The CDR3 consists of 15 residues. V gave up 7 bases and J gave up 0 bases; unmatched junction bases: 8. Germline loops: CDR1 SGHRS, CDR2 YFSETQ. The CDR3 sequence is CASYPGSGSSYEQYF. In DNA, the CDR3 is TGCGCCAGCTACCCGGGTAGCGGGAGCTCCTACGAGCAGTACTTC.

The rearrangement uses TRBV12-3 or TRBV12-4 and TRBJ2-4; D gene ambiguous. V dropped 0 bases and J dropped 8 bases, with 8 bases sitting between them. The length of the CDR3 is 13 residues. The CDR3 DNA is TGTGCCAGCAGTTTAGCAACACCGGACATTCAGTACTTC. Translated: CASSLATPDIQYF.

The CDR3 DNA reads as TGCAGTGCTATAGGGTGGCGGGGGGAGCAGTACTTC. Translation: CSAIGWRGEQYF. The V and J genes are TRBV20-1 and TRBJ2-7; 7 bases are shared with TRBD2. The germline V gene encodes CDR1 DFQATT and CDR2 SNEGSKA (reference sequence). After removal of 4 bases from V and 7 bases from J, the junction contained 7 bases not matched to a gene. This CDR3 is built from 12 residues.

This clonotype has just a few counts. The chain links TRBV28 to TRBJ1-2; D call uncertain. The germline V and J ends were trimmed by 5 bases and 7 bases, with 23 bases remaining between them. CDR1 MDHEN and CDR2 SYDVKM come from the germline V gene. CDR3 length equals 16 residues. The CDR3 DNA follows: TGTGCCAGCAGTGGCCTCCGAGGGCTCATTTCCCGTGGCTACACCTTC. This sequence encodes CASSGLRGLISRGYTF.

J is TRBJ2-3 and V is TRBV20-1; 9 nucleotides align to TRBD1. Trimming at V came to 3 bases and at J to 2 bases, leaving 3 bases not matched to a gene. Germline V gene data show CDR1 as DFQATT and CDR2 as SNEGSKA (reference sequence). The CDR3 is 14 amino acids. This CDR3 reads CSARDRGITDTQYF. The CDR3 DNA reads TGCAGTGCTAGGGACAGGGGTATCACAGATACGCAGTATTTT.

This chain uses TRBV9 with TRBJ2-3; tentatively, D is TRBD2 (6 bases). V was trimmed by 0 bases and J by 6 bases, leaving 14 bases between them. The germline CDR1 and CDR2 sequences are SGDLS and YYNGEE. This CDR3 is built from 15 residues. The CDR3 sequence: CASSVAQLASDTQYF. The CDR3 region has the DNA TGTGCCAGCAGCGTAGCTCAGCTAGCGTCGGATACGCAGTATTTT.

This clonotype came up a few times. The chain uses TRBV12-3 or TRBV12-4 and TRBJ1-1; D unresolved. V gave up 2 bases and J gave up 2 bases, with 12 bases separating them. The CDR3 is 15 residues long. The CDR3 reads CASSLYAGGNTEAFF. CDR3 in DNA: TGTGCCAGCAGTTTATATGCCGGAGGCAACACTGAAGCTTTCTTT.

V usage is TRBV20-1 and J usage is TRBJ1-5; 8 positions match TRBD1. Per germline, CDR1 DFQATT and CDR2 SNEGSKA (reference sequence). The CDR3 runs 14 residues. With 1 base clipped from V and 4 bases from J, the junction kept 3 bases outside the gene matches. The CDR3 DNA reads as TGCAGTGCTAGAGGGACAGGGAAAAATCAGCCCCAGCATTTT. Amino acid sequence: CSARGTGKNQPQHF.

The rearrangement uses TRBV12-3 or TRBV12-4 and TRBJ2-3; 9 bases fit TRBD2. This CDR3 has 16 amino acids. The V segment lost 5 bases and the J segment 4 bases; nucleotides outside the gene matches: 10. CDR3 in amino acids: CASSPRLAGVADTQYF. DNA of the CDR3: TGTGCCAGCAGTCCCCGGTTAGCGGGAGTCGCAGATACGCAGTATTTT.

The rearrangement uses TRBV27 and TRBJ1-5, with 8 positions matching TRBD1. The CDR3 runs to 13 residues. The V gene's germline CDR1 is MNHEY and CDR2 SMNVEV (reference sequence). V was pared by 10 bases and J by 3 bases, with 5 bases of the junction left unmatched. CDR3 in amino acids: CAIPGQVNQPQHF. CDR3 nucleotides: TGTGCCATCCCGGGACAGGTCAATCAGCCCCAGCATTTT.